This is a list of T cell receptor beta chains from one sample in a study of blood T cell repertoires in COVID-19. The protocol was immunoSEQ multiplex PCR, while the TCRdb copy is restricted to in-frame clones and leaves out a portion. Here the sample spans 250,000 to 350,000 clones, roughly 88% being singletons. Sequenced input: peripheral blood. The receptors originated from a man aged 18 to 30 with active or convalescent COVID-19. CDR3s include the opening cysteine and the closing phenylalanine or tryptophan. Fields, in order: J gene, clone size, V gene, D gene, CDR3 DNA, CDR3 protein. D genes are given only for firm matches. Rows give clone size only sometimes, using once, few, many, or a class for an expanded clone.

TRBJ2-3 - TRBV3-1/TRBV3-2 TRBD2 TGTGCCAGCAGCCGGAGCGGGGGCCGCACAGATACGCAGTATTTT CASSRSGGRTDTQYF
TRBJ1-2 - TRBV5-1 - TGCGCCAGCAGCTTGTGGGCAGGGGAGATCTATGGCTACACCTTC CASSLWAGEIYGYTF
TRBJ1-1 - TRBV29-1 TRBD1 TGCAGCGTTGATGACAGGGACGGCGCTGAAGCTTTCTTT CSVDDRDGAEAFF
TRBJ2-1 - TRBV11-2 TRBD2 TGTGCCAGCAGCTCCCTAGCGGGGGGGCTCGTTGAGCAGTTCTTC CASSSLAGGLVEQFF
TRBJ2-1 - TRBV19 - TGTGCCAGTACCAAAAACTCCTACAATGAGCAGTTCTTC CASTKNSYNEQFF
TRBJ2-7 - TRBV6-5 - TGTGCCAGCAGTTACCGCGGGTCCTACGAGCAGTACTTC CASSYRGSYEQYF
TRBJ2-7 - TRBV5-6 TRBD1 TGTGCCAGCAGCTCCGGGACAGGGGGCTACGAGCAGTACTTC CASSSGTGGYEQYF
TRBJ2-3 - TRBV10-1 TRBD1 TGCGCCAGCAGTGAGGCTAGTAGCAGGGGGGATACGCAGTATTTT CASSEASSRGDTQYF
TRBJ1-1 few TRBV27 - TGTGCCAGCAGTTTATCGGGCACGCACACTGAAGCTTTCTTT CASSLSGTHTEAFF
TRBJ1-2 - TRBV6-2/TRBV6-3 TRBD1 TGTGCCAGCAGTTACTCGACGGGACAGAATGGCTACACCTTC CASSYSTGQNGYTF
TRBJ2-1 once TRBV11-2 TRBD2 TGTGCCAGCAGCGCCACGGGGGGCTCCTACAATGAGCAGTTCTTC CASSATGGSYNEQFF
TRBJ2-5 - TRBV6-5 TRBD1 TGTGCCAGCCGCGGACAGGGTGTACAGACCCAGTACTTC CASRGQGVQTQYF
TRBJ2-2 - TRBV25-1 - TGTGCCAGCAGTCCCCGGGAAAACACCGGGGAGCTGTTTTTT CASSPRENTGELFF
TRBJ1-2 - TRBV5-8 - TGTGCCAGCAGACCCGGGACTAGATATGGCTACACCTTC CASRPGTRYGYTF
TRBJ2-7 - TRBV20-1 - TGCAGTGCTAGTGCCCAGGGGTACGAGCAGTACTTC CSASAQGYEQYF
TRBJ2-1 - TRBV5-1 - TGCGCCAGCAGCCGACTCAATGAGCAGTTCTTC CASSRLNEQFF